The present T cell receptor (beta chain) was sequenced within a study of cytomegalovirus exposure and HLA in healthy donors. The study ran its PCR with 60 Vbeta and 13 Jbeta primers. Libraries were prepared by immunoSEQ multiplex PCR; TCRdb keeps only in-frame clonotypes and omits some of them. The sample holds 120,000 or so clones, approximately 72% seen once. Per germline, CDR1 LNHNV and CDR2 YYDKDF (reference sequence). V shed 3 bases and J 3 bases; nucleotides not matched to a gene: 8. This CDR3 region has 16 residues. The chain is built from TRBV15 and TRBJ1-5, with 7 bases matching TRBD1. The source is a man between 60 and 70 years old in good health and CMV-seropositive. Sequencing was performed on PBMCs. The CDR3 region has the DNA TGTGCCACCAGCAGCCTTCCGGGACAGAACAATCAGCCCCAGCATTTT. It encodes CATSSLPGQNNQPQHF.